One and the same sample provided the 7 T cell receptor beta chains below, sequenced in a study of blood T cell repertoires in COVID-19 (dated by TCRdb to between 2020 and 2021). Receptor libraries were prepared by the immunoSEQ multiplex PCR assay. Held by TCRdb, this immuneACCESS table contains in-frame sequences only and omits some clones. Under half of the omission traces to an unresolved V gene where checked; the cause of the rest is unknown. The sample contains approximately 360,000 clones, about 89% of them found a single time. The ten most abundant clones make up over 1% of the sample. The sequencing input was peripheral blood. These TCRs come from a man aged 35 to 55 with acute or convalescent COVID-19.

The rearrangement links TRBV7-2 to TRBJ1-6, with D perhaps matching TRBD1 (5 bases). V lost 7 bases and J lost 6, with 10 bases in between. The CDR3 is made up of 13 amino acids. CDR1 is SGHTA and CDR2 is FQGNSA in the germline V gene. This chain's CDR3 is CASNYRFNSPLHF. The CDR3 DNA reads TGTGCCAGCAACTACAGGTTTAATTCACCCCTCCACTTT.

The chain uses TRBV2 and TRBJ2-1; D perhaps matches TRBD2 (5 bases). The CDR3 consists of 17 residues. V shed 2 bases and J shed 10 bases, with 24 bases lying between them. Germline V gene sequence: CDR1 SNHLY, CDR2 FYNNEI. The CDR3 DNA sequence: TGTGCCAGCAGTGAATTAGCCGAGGGATCACCCCCCGGGGAGCAGTTCTTC. It encodes CASSELAEGSPPGEQFF. Filled out from reference TRBV2 and TRBJ2-1, the complete variable domain reads EPEVTQTPSHQVTQMGQEVILRCVPISNHLYFYWYRQILGQKVEFLVSFYNNEISEKSEIFDDQFSVERPDGSNFTLKIRSTKLEDSAMYFCASSELAEGSPPGEQFFGPGTRLTVL.

This clone occurred once. This chain uses TRBV2 with TRBJ1-1; D not resolved. Germline values: CDR1 SNHLY, CDR2 FYNNEI. Trimming pared 7 bases from V and 8 bases from J, leaving 23 bases between. The CDR3 contains 15 residues. CDR3: CASIPSPRGVGEAFF. For the CDR3, the DNA is TGTGCCAGCATCCCAAGCCCCAGAGGCGTCGGCGAAGCTTTCTTT.

The chain has TRBV2 and TRBJ1-1; 8 nucleotides align to TRBD1. After removal of 9 bases from V and 6 bases from J, the junction contained 6 bases not matched to a gene. Germline loops: CDR1 SNHLY, CDR2 FYNNEI. The CDR3 is 12 residues long. CDR3 sequence: CASRQGFSEAFF. The CDR3 DNA reads TGTGCCAGTAGACAGGGGTTTTCTGAAGCTTTCTTT.

The rearrangement links TRBV15 to TRBJ2-3; D is unresolved. Germline-derived CDR1 and CDR2 are LNHNV and YYDKDF (reference sequence). This CDR3 region has 13 residues. The ends were cut back, 2 bases at V and 4 bases at J, with 7 bases in the middle. The CDR3 loop is CATSRPSPDTQYF. As DNA, the CDR3 is TGTGCCACCAGCAGACCCTCCCCAGATACGCAGTATTTT.

This chain links TRBV2 with TRBJ1-1, with D unresolved. Trimming shortened V by 3 bases and J by 11 bases, and 10 bases separated the two germline ends. Germline values: CDR1 SNHLY, CDR2 FYNNEI. The CDR3 is 11 residues long. The chain's CDR3 is CASSDSDLAFF. CDR3 DNA sequence: TGTGCCAGCAGTGACAGCGATTTGGCTTTCTTT.

V gene TRBV5-1 combines with J gene TRBJ2-1; 8 bases match TRBD2. CDR1 SGHRS and CDR2 YFSETQ come from the germline V gene. The V and J ends lost 0 bases and 9 bases, in that order; junction bases with no gene match: 2. The CDR3 spans 13 residues. The CDR3 DNA follows: TGCGCCAGCAGCTTGGACACTAGCGGTGAGCAGTTCTTC. It specifies CASSLDTSGEQFF.